This is a list of T cell receptor beta chains from one sample in a study of blood T cell repertoires in COVID-19. Data came from immunoSEQ multiplex PCR; TCRdb stores just in-frame clones and leaves some out. The sample lists tens of thousands of clones, roughly 87% occurring once. The specimen sequenced was peripheral blood. All receptors come from a man aged 60-69 years with acute or convalescent COVID-19. CDR3s leave out the opening cysteine and the closing phenylalanine or tryptophan.

cdr3_length | v_call | cdr3_aa
13 | TRBV2 | ASRDRGRDNQPQH
12 | TRBV6-1 | ASSERGQYNEQF
14 | TRBV13 | ASSLRLAESTDTQY
15 | TRBV11-2 | ASSPFGWTDYTGELF
15 | TRBV3-1/TRBV3-2 | ASSRVRQSGGNYGYT
12 | TRBV11-2 | ASSLDFPGTGET
11 | TRBV5-4 | ATLQGRTDTQY
12 | TRBV27 | ASGWGQPNSPLH
15 | TRBV19 | ASSNPKREGTNEKLF
14 | TRBV10-1 | ASSPTGGRGYDEQF
10 | TRBV29-1 | SVVELNTEAF
10 | TRBV9 | ASSVSSNEQF
11 | TRBV20-1 | SASLRSTDTQY
14 | TRBV27 | ASSRLTGGPNQPQH
13 | TRBV5-1 | ASSTGQGMDYGYT
9 | TRBV20-1 | SARILPAQY
12 | TRBV11-2 | ASSFEPSYNEQF
14 | TRBV6-5 | ASSYDSRGPTDTQY
11 | TRBV6-5 | ASSYGRDQPQH
11 | TRBV27 | ASSRRGRNTIY
13 | TRBV6-5 | ASSYSGQGAYEQY
14 | TRBV12-1 | ASSRTTSGSTDEQF
12 | TRBV6-5 | ASGLGGINSPLH
11 | TRBV2 | ASSDRGRGTQY
12 | TRBV7-8 | ASSSFGRTGGYT
14 | TRBV7-2 | ASSFSRGGAKNIQY
9 | TRBV24-1 | ATSQDSGYT
12 | TRBV9 | ASSAAGAAGELF
12 | TRBV7-9 | ASSSSGTGEPQH
13 | TRBV27 | ASSVYALNTDTQY
9 | TRBV18 | ASSPRFEQY
15 | TRBV7-9 | ASSLEGGTGGREKLF
10 | TRBV12-3/TRBV12-4 | ASSPDRDEQY
13 | TRBV3-1/TRBV3-2 | ASSQVGQGNEKLF
11 | TRBV6-6 | ASRNTGNTEAF
10 | TRBV2 | ASSGNAETQY
12 | TRBV6-5 | ASSYSGGSTEAF
13 | TRBV6-5 | ASTPTGLSGNTIY
13 | TRBV3-1/TRBV3-2 | ASSSMTGGLETQY
13 | TRBV27 | ASSEDRASPSGYT
14 | TRBV7-2 | ASSLTAGGANYGYT
10 | TRBV11-2 | ASSPRTYEQY